Listed here are 21 T cell receptor beta chains from one sample, sequenced in a study of T cell responses to AZD1222 COVID-19 vaccine. Libraries were prepared by immunoSEQ multiplex PCR; TCRdb keeps only in-frame clonotypes and omits some of them. Of some 180,000 clones listed, 85% to 95% are singletons. The material was peripheral blood, obtained 28 days after the second dose of the MenACWY control vaccine. The origin of the receptors is an adult who received the MenACWY meningococcal vaccine as a control.

The J gene is TRBJ1-2, the V gene TRBV7-2; 7 bases map to TRBD1. Per germline, CDR1 SGHTA and CDR2 FQGNSA. Trimming took 5 bases from V and 7 from J; bases not matched to a gene: 13. The CDR3 is made up of 15 amino acids. The CDR3 reads CASSASLQGKAGYTF. In nucleotides, the CDR3 is TGTGCCAGCAGCGCTTCGCTACAGGGGAAGGCTGGCTACACCTTC.

Notes on this clone: Other DNA sequences in this specimen translate into the identical CDR3. The V and J genes are TRBV20-1 and TRBJ1-1; D is ambiguous. The germline V gene encodes CDR1 DFQATT and CDR2 SNEGSKA (reference sequence). V lost 3 bases, J lost 2 bases, and 4 bases lay in between. The CDR3 has 11 amino acids. CDR3 sequence: CSASRNTEAFF. In DNA, the CDR3 is TGCAGTGCTAGTAGAAACACTGAAGCTTTCTTT.

The chain is built from TRBV27 and TRBJ2-1, with 7 bases aligning to TRBD1. The trim removed 7 bases at V and 1 base at J, leaving 7 bases unmatched. This CDR3 contains 15 residues. Germline values: CDR1 MNHEY, CDR2 SMNVEV (reference sequence). For the CDR3, the DNA is TGTGCCAGCACCCTAGGGGGACAGTCCTACAATGAGCAGTTCTTC. Its translation: CASTLGGQSYNEQFF.

The J gene is TRBJ2-1, the V gene TRBV4-1; D remains ambiguous. Germline values: CDR1 MGHRA, CDR2 YSYEKL. Trimming left V 0 bases short and J 0 bases short, with 6 bases between. CDR3 length: 15 amino acids. The chain's CDR3 is CASSQEVVSYNEQFF. DNA of the CDR3: TGCGCCAGCAGCCAAGAAGTAGTCTCCTACAATGAGCAGTTCTTC.

V gene TRBV29-1 combines with J gene TRBJ2-3, with 9 bases identical to TRBD2. Trimming removed 4 bases from V and 4 bases from J; junction bases left unmatched: 3. This CDR3 region has 13 residues. Germline V gives CDR1 SQVTM, CDR2 ANQGSEA. In nucleotides, the CDR3 is TGCAGCGTTGTAGGCGGGGGGGCAGATACGCAGTATTTT. Protein sequence: CSVVGGGADTQYF.

The chain employs TRBV25-1 and TRBJ2-1; 9 bases fit TRBD2. Per the germline V gene, CDR1 is MGHDK and CDR2 is SYGVNS. V trimming: 1 base; J trimming: 8 bases; junction bases outside the gene matches: 9. This CDR3 is 16 amino acids long. CDR3 DNA: TGTGCCAGCAGTGAATTAGGCGGGGGGGGTTTTCATGAGCAGTTCTTC. Translating it yields CASSELGGGGFHEQFF. Full variable domain (remainder filled in from reference TRBV25-1 and TRBJ2-1): EADIYQTPRYLVIGTGKKITLECSQTMGHDKMYWYQQDPGMELHLIHYSYGVNSTEKGDLSSESTVSRIRTEHFPLTLESARPSHTSQYLCASSELGGGGFHEQFFGPGTRLTVL.

For this clone: The same CDR3 can be traced to other DNA sequences in this sample. The chain couples TRBV7-9 to TRBJ2-7; no clear D gene. V was clipped by 5 bases and J by 0 bases, with 8 bases between them. Germline CDR1 is SEHNR and CDR2 is FQNEAQ (reference sequence). The CDR3 runs to 13 residues. In nucleotides, the CDR3 is TGTGCCAGCAGCCCCGGCGCCTCCTACGAGCAGTACTTC. Its protein product is CASSPGASYEQYF.

This clone showed up just once. The genes are TRBV5-1 and TRBJ1-1; D gene ambiguous. Germline lookup yields CDR1 SGHRS and CDR2 YFSETQ. V was shortened by 0 bases and J by 1 base, with 7 bases between the two germline ends. The length of the CDR3 is 14 residues. Here the CDR3 DNA reads TGCGCCAGCAGCTTGGTTATAAAGAACACTGAAGCTTTCTTT. Translating it yields CASSLVIKNTEAFF.

A note on this clone: Other nucleotide sequences from this sample produce the same CDR3. The chain uses TRBV7-2 and TRBJ1-2; the D is unclear. V lost 1 base, J lost 1 base, and 10 bases lay in between. CDR3 length: 15 residues. Germline CDR1 is SGHTA and CDR2 is FQGNSA. For the CDR3, the DNA is TGTGCCAGCAGCTTAGGCACCGGGGTTAACTATGGCTACACCTTC. Translation: CASSLGTGVNYGYTF.

V gene TRBV4-1 combines with J gene TRBJ2-3; D uncertain. Germline values: CDR1 MGHRA, CDR2 YSYEKL. V lost 3 bases and J 4 bases, leaving 5 bases between the germline ends. The CDR3 sequence is 12 residues long. CDR3 coding DNA: TGCGCCAGCAGCCAGTCTTCAGATACGCAGTATTTT. It encodes CASSQSSDTQYF.

This clone was seen once. The chain is built from TRBV5-1 and TRBJ2-1; D is perhaps TRBD1 or TRBD2 (5 bases each). Germline V gene sequence: CDR1 SGHRS, CDR2 YFSETQ. The CDR3 has 15 residues. The V and J ends lost 6 bases and 3 bases respectively, with 16 bases between them. The CDR3 DNA sequence: TGCGCCAGCACCGAATCCGGGACGATCTACAATGAGCAGTTCTTC. It translates to CASTESGTIYNEQFF.

This clone showed up just once. The chain is built from TRBV7-2 and TRBJ2-7; D unresolved. The CDR3 extends over 13 amino acids. V lost 5 bases to trimming and J lost 1 base, with 9 bases between them. CDR1 is SGHTA, CDR2 FQGNSA, per germline. The CDR3 DNA reads TGTGCCAGCAGCATATCCGGTTCCTACGAGCAGTACTTC. This translates into CASSISGSYEQYF.

This clone was seen only once. This sequence joins TRBV24-1 and TRBJ1-1; TRBD1 matches 8 bases. Germline-derived CDR1 and CDR2 are KGHDR and SFDVKD. V shed 7 bases and J 3 bases; nucleotides not matched to a gene: 3. This CDR3 has 13 residues. CDR3 DNA sequence: TGTGCCACCAGGGACAGGGTGTACACTGAAGCTTTCTTT. This codes for CATRDRVYTEAFF.

This chain uses TRBV19 with TRBJ2-1, with D perhaps TRBD1 or TRBD2 (6 bases each). V lost 7 bases and J 7 bases, leaving 20 bases between the germline ends. CDR1 and CDR2 (germline): LNHDA, SQIVND (reference sequence). CDR3 size: 15 residues. DNA of the CDR3: TGTGCCAGTAAACACTCTGGGGGGCCGAGGAATGAGCAGTTCTTC. This codes for CASKHSGGPRNEQFF.

The chain couples TRBV19 to TRBJ2-3; D tentatively fits TRBD1 or TRBD2 (5 bases each). Germline V gene lookup returns CDR1 LNHDA and CDR2 SQIVND (reference sequence). V was trimmed by 9 bases and J by 1 base, leaving 8 bases between them. The CDR3 spans 12 residues. The CDR3 protein is CASGARTDTQYF. CDR3 nucleotide sequence: TGTGCCAGCGGGGCGCGCACAGATACGCAGTATTTT.

V usage is TRBV19 and J usage is TRBJ1-5; TRBD1 aligns across 8 bases. Germline CDR1 reads LNHDA; CDR2 reads SQIVND (reference sequence). Losses at the gene ends were 5 bases for V and 3 bases for J; bases not matched to a gene: 6. The CDR3 covers 15 residues. The CDR3 loop reads CASSLDRAINQPQHF. CDR3 bases: TGTGCCAGTAGTCTGGACAGGGCAATCAATCAGCCCCAGCATTTT.

The rearrangement links TRBV6-1 to TRBJ1-2, with 10 bases identical to TRBD1. Trimming took 3 bases from V and 4 from J; bases not matched to a gene: 8. Per the germline V gene, CDR1 is MNHNS and CDR2 is SASEGT. The length of the CDR3 is 16 residues. The CDR3 DNA sequence: TGTGCCAGCAGTGAGACTCCGGGACAGGGGCTCTATGGCTACACCTTC. Its protein product is CASSETPGQGLYGYTF.

This rearrangement joins TRBV11-2 to TRBJ1-1; no clear D gene. Germline V lookup: CDR1 SGHAT, CDR2 FQNNGV. The CDR3 loop spans 14 amino acids. Between the trimmed V and J ends, which lost 1 base and 1 base, there was a span of 7 bases. The CDR3 sequence is CASSLGSTNTEAFF. In DNA, the CDR3 is TGTGCCAGCAGCTTAGGTAGCACGAACACTGAAGCTTTCTTT. Filled out from reference TRBV11-2 and TRBJ1-1, the complete variable domain reads EAGVAQSPRYKIIEKRQSVAFWCNPISGHATLYWYQQILGQGPKLLIQFQNNGVVDDSQLPKDRFSAERLKGVDSTLKIQPAKLEDSAVYLCASSLGSTNTEAFFGQGTRLTVV.

Worth noting for this clone: Other DNA sequences of this sample code for an identical CDR3. The rearrangement uses TRBV4-1 and TRBJ1-3; no reliable D call. The germline V gene encodes CDR1 MGHRA and CDR2 YSYEKL. This CDR3 has 14 residues. V lost 0 bases and J lost 4, with 7 bases in between. For the CDR3, the DNA is TGCGCCAGCAGCCAAGATTCGCGAGGAAACACCATATATTTT. Translating gives CASSQDSRGNTIYF.

V gene TRBV19 combines with J gene TRBJ1-3, with 8 bases fitting TRBD1. Germline values: CDR1 LNHDA, CDR2 SQIVND (reference sequence). This CDR3 is 15 amino acids long. The V segment lost 7 bases and the J segment 0 bases; nucleotides outside the gene matches: 5. CDR3 sequence: CASTPTGGSGNTIYF. DNA of the CDR3: TGTGCCAGTACCCCAACAGGGGGCTCTGGAAACACCATATATTTT.

The chain uses TRBV5-1 and TRBJ2-7, with D perhaps matching TRBD2 (5 bases). V was trimmed by 1 base and J by 2 bases, leaving 13 bases between them. Germline CDR1 reads SGHRS; CDR2 reads YFSETQ. This CDR3 is built from 15 residues. Here the CDR3 DNA reads TGCGCCAGCAGCTTGCACCCGGACGGGACCTACGAGCAGTACTTC. This gives the protein CASSLHPDGTYEQYF.